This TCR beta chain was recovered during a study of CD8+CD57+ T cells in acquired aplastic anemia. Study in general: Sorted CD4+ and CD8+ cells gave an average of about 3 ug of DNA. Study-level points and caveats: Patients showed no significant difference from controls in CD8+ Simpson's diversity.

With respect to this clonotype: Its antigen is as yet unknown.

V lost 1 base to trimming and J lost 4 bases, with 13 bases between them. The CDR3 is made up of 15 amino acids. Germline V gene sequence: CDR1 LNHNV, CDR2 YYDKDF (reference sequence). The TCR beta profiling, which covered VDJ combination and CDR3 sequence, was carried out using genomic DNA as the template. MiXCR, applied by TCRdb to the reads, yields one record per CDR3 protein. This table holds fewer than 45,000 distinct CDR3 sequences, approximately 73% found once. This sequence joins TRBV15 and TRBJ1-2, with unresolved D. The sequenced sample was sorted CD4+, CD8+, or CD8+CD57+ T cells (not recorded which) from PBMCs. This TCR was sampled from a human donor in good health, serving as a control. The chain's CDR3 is CATSRVRLPGYGYTF. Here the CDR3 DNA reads TGTGCCACCAGCAGAGTACGGCTTCCGGGCTATGGCTACACCTTC. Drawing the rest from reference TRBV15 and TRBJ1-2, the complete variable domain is DAMVIQNPRYQVTQFGKPVTLSCSQTLNHNVMYWYQQKSSQAPKLLFHYYDKDFNNEADTPDNFQSRRPNTSFCFLDIRSPGLGDTAMYLCATSRVRLPGYGYTFGSGTRLTVV.